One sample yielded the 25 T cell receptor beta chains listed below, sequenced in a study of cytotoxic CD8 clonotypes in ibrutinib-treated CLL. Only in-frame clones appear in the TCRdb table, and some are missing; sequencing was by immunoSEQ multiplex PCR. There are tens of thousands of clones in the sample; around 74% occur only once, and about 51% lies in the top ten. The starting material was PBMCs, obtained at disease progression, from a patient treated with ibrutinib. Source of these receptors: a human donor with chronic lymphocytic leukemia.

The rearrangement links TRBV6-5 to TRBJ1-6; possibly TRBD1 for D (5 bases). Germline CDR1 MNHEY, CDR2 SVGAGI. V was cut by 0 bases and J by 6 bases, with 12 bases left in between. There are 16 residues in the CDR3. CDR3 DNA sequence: TGTGCCAGCAGTTACTCGAACCCACAGGTTAATTCACCCCTCCACTTT. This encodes CASSYSNPQVNSPLHF.

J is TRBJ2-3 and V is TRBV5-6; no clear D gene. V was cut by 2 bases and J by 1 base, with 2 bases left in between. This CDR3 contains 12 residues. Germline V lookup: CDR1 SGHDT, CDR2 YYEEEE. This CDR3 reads CASSFGTDTQYF. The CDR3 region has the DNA TGTGCCAGCAGCTTCGGCACAGATACGCAGTATTTT.

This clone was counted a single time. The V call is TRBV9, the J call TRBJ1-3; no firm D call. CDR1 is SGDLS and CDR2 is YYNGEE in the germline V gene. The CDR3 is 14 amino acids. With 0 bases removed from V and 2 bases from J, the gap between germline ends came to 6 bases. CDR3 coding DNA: TGTGCCAGCAGCGTAGTACCAACTGGAAACACCATATATTTT. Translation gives CASSVVPTGNTIYF. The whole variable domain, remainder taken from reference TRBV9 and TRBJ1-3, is DSGVTQTPKHLITATGQRVTLRCSPRSGDLSVYWYQQSLDQGLQFLIQYYNGEERAKGNILERFSAQQFPDLHSELNLSSLELGDSALYFCASSVVPTGNTIYFGEGSWLTVV.

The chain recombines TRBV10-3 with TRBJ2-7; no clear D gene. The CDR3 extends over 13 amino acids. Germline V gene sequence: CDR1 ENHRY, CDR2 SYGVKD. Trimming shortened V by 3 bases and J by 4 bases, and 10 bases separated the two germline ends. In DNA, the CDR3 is TGTGCCATCAGTGATCCCTCCGGGTACGAGCAGTACTTC. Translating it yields CAISDPSGYEQYF.

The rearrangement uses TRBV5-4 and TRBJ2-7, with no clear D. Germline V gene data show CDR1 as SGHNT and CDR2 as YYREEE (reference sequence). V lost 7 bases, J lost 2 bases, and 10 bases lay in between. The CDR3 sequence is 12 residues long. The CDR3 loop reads CASFYVAYEQYF. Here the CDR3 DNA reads TGTGCCAGCTTCTATGTCGCCTACGAGCAGTACTTC.

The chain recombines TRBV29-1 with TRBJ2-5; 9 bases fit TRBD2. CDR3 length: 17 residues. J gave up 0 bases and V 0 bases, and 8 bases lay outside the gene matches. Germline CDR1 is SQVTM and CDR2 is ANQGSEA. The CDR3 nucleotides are TGCAGCGTTGAAGATCCGGGACTAGCCGGCTACCAAGAGACCCAGTACTTC. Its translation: CSVEDPGLAGYQETQYF.

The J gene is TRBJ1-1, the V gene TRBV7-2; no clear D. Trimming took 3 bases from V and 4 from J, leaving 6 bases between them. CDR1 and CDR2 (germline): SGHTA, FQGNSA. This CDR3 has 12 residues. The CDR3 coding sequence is TGTGCCAGCAGCTTCCAAACCACTGAAGCTTTCTTT. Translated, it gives CASSFQTTEAFF.

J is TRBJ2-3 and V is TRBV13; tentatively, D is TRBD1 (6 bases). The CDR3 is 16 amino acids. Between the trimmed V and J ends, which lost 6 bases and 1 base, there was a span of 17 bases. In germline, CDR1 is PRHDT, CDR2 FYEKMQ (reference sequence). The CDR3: CASRMTGDVGTDTQYF. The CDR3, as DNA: TGTGCCAGCAGAATGACAGGAGACGTTGGCACAGATACGCAGTATTTT.

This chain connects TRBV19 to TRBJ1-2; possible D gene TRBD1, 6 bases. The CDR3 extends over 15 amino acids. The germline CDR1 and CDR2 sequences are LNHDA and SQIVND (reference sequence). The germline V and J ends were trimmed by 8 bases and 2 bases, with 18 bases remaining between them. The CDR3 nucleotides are TGTGCCAGTTCTACGGGGGCGATGGGAAACTATGGCTACACCTTC. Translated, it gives CASSTGAMGNYGYTF.

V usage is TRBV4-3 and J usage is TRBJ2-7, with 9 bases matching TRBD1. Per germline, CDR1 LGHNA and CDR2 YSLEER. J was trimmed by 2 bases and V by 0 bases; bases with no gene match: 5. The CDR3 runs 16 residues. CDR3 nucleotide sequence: TGCGCCAGCAGCCAAGATCTGTACAGGGGGCCCTACGAGCAGTACTTC. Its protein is CASSQDLYRGPYEQYF.

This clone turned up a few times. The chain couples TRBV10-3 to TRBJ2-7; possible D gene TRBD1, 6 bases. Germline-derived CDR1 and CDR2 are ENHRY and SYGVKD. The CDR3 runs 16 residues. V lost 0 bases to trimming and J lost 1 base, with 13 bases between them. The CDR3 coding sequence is TGTGCCATCAGTGAGTCGAGGGGGACACTATCCTACGAGCAGTACTTC. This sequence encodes CAISESRGTLSYEQYF.

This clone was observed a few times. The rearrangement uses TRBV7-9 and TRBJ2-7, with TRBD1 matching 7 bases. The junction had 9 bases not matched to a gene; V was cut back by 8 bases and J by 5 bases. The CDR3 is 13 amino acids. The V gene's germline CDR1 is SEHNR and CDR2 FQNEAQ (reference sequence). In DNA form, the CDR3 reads TGTGCCAGCGGCAAGACAGGGCCCGACGAGCAGTACTTC. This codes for CASGKTGPDEQYF.

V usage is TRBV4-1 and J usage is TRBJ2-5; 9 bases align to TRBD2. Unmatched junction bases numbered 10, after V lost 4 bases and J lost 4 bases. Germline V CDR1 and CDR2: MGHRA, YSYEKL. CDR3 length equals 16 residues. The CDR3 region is CASSPNRGGARETQYF. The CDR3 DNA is TGCGCCAGCAGCCCAAATCGCGGGGGGGCTCGAGAGACCCAGTACTTC.

The CDR3 spells CASSFAGGTEAFF. The CDR3 DNA reads TGTGCCAGCAGCTTCGCAGGGGGCACTGAAGCTTTCTTT. This chain connects TRBV5-4 to TRBJ1-1, with 7 bases fitting TRBD1. CDR3 length: 13 residues. V lost 2 bases to trimming and J lost 4 bases; unmatched junction nucleotides: 2. Germline V gene lookup returns CDR1 SGHNT and CDR2 YYREEE (reference sequence).

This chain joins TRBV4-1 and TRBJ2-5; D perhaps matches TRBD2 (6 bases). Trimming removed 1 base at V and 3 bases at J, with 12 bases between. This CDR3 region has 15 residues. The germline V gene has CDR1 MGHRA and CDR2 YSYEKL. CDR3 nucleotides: TGCGCCAGCAGCCAAGGGCGGCTAGCGAAAGAGACCCAGTACTTC. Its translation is CASSQGRLAKETQYF.

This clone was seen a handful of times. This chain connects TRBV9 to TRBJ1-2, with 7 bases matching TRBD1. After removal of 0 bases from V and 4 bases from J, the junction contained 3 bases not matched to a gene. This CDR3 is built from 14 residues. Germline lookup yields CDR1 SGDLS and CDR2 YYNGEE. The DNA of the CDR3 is TGTGCCAGCAGCGTAGAGGGGGCCGGCTATGGCTACACCTTC. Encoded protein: CASSVEGAGYGYTF.

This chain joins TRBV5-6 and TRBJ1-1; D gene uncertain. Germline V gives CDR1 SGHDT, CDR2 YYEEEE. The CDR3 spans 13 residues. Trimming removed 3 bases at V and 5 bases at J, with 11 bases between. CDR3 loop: CASSSAPGTEAFF. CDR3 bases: TGTGCCAGCAGCTCAGCGCCTGGGACTGAAGCTTTCTTT.

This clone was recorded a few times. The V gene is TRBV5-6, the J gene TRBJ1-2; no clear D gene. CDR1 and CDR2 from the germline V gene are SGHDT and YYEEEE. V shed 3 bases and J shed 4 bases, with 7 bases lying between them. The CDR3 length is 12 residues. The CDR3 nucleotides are TGTGCCAGCAGCTACGGTAGCTATGGCTACACCTTC. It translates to CASSYGSYGYTF.

The CDR3 loop is CASSLGNTGTTVAFF. CDR3 coding DNA: TGTGCCAGCAGCTTGGGGAACACAGGGACGACGGTGGCTTTCTTT. The rearrangement joins TRBV5-5 to TRBJ1-1; maybe TRBD1 (6 bases). CDR3 length: 15 amino acids. Trimming removed 0 bases from V and 11 bases from J, with 20 bases in between. Germline CDR1 is SGHKS and CDR2 is YYEKEE (reference sequence).

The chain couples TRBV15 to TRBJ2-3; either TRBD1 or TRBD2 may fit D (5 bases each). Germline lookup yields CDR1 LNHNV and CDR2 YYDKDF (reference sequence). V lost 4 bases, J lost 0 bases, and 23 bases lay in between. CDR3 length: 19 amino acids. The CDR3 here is CATSIQGPKGLTSTDTQYF. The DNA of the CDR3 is TGTGCCACCAGCATCCAGGGACCCAAAGGACTCACTAGCACAGATACGCAGTATTTT.

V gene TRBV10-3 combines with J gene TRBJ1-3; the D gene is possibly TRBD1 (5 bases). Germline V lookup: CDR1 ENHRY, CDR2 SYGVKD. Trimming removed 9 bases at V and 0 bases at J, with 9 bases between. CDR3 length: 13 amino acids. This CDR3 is CAISGSSGNTIYF. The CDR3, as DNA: TGTGCCATTTCAGGGAGCTCTGGAAACACCATATATTTT.

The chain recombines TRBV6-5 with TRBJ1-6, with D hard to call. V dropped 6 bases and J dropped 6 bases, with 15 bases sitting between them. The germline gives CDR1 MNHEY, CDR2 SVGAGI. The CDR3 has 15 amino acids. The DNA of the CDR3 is TGTGCCAGCAGCCGGACCGAGGCCAGTAATTCACCCCTCCACTTT. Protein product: CASSRTEASNSPLHF.

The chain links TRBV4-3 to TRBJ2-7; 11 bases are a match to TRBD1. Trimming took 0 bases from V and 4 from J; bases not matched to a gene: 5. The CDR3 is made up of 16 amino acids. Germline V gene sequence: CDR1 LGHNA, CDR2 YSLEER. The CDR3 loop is CASSQDQGQGAYEQYF. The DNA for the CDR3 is TGCGCCAGCAGCCAAGATCAAGGACAGGGGGCTTACGAGCAGTACTTC.

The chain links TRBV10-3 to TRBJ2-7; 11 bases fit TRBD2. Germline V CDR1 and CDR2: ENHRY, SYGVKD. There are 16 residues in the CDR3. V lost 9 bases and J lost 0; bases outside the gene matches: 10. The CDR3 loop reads CAISLAGGQSSYEQYF. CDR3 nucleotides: TGTGCCATAAGTCTAGCGGGGGGTCAATCCTCCTACGAGCAGTACTTC.

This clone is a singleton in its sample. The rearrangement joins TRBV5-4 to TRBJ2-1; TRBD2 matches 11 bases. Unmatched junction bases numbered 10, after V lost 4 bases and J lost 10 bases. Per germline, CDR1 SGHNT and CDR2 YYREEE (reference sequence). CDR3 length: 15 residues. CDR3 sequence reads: CASSQRLAGLGEQFF. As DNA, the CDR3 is TGTGCCAGCAGCCAAAGACTAGCGGGGCTAGGGGAGCAGTTCTTC.